This TCR beta chain was found in a study of T cell repertoires and HLA-DP antigens. Across the study: Alloreactive CD4+ T cells targeted HLA-DP on transduced HeLa. DNA input averaged roughly 200 ng in sorted CD137+CD4+ and around 1,100 ng in pre-culture CD4+. General observations from the study: Pre-culture clonality, approximately 0.04, was far below sorted CD137+ clonality of around 0.39.

The CDR3 is 15 amino acids. The germline V gene has CDR1 MNHEY and CDR2 SMNVEV (reference sequence). V dropped 6 bases and J dropped 7; count of bases not matched to a gene: 7. This clone occurred a few times. Its specificity is unknown. The table came from immunoSEQ multiplex PCR; TCRdb's copy has only in-frame clones and leaves some out. The profile covers 90,000 to 130,000 clones, with 80% to 95% appearing a single time and about 0.3% taken by the ten largest. Untouched CD4+ T cells were bead-isolated at around 98% purity. This chain links TRBV27 with TRBJ1-6; 9 bases are shared with TRBD1. The TCR was taken from a woman between 18 and 30 years old in good health and CMV-seronegative. Sequencing was performed on CD4+ T cells from PBMCs. As DNA, the CDR3 is TGTGCCAGCAGCTCCTACAGGGGGCAAAATTCACCCCTCCACTTT. This translates into CASSSYRGQNSPLHF.